The 21 T cell receptor beta chains below were found in one sample sequenced in a study of blood T cells in healthy people across ages. With a J-beta primer mix and a sample-barcoded 5' primer, a second PCR ran about 7 to 11 cycles. TCRdb passed the 5' RACE reads through MiXCR, listing each CDR3 protein once. This sample carries 890,000 or so distinct CDR3 sequences, about 59% of them seen once, and the ten largest clones take 28%. The sequencing input was blood. Source of these receptors: a man aged 25 to 40 in good health.

About this clonotype itself: A much larger clone differs from this one at a single base, so this may be a read error. V gene TRBV6-5 combines with J gene TRBJ2-4; D gene ambiguous. The J call is in doubt because the DNA end fits TRBJ2-5 better. Germline V CDR1 and CDR2: MNHEY, SVGAGI. This CDR3 region has 13 residues. This CDR3 is CASSWFVQETQYF. The CDR3 nucleotides are TGTGCCAGCAGTTGGTTCGTCCAAGAGACCCAGTACTTC.

The J gene is TRBJ2-1, the V gene TRBV12-3 or TRBV12-4; either TRBD1 or TRBD2 may supply D (5 bases each). The V gene lost 5 bases and the J gene lost 4 bases, with 12 bases spanning the gap. The CDR3 is 14 residues long. CDR3 DNA: TGTGCCAGCAGTGATTTGAGGGGATACAATGAGCAGTTCTTC. Amino acid sequence: CASSDLRGYNEQFF.

This clonotype was seen only a few times. The CDR3 region has the DNA TGTGCCAGCAGTTTGGACGGTGCCAAAAACATTCAGTACTTC. Translation: CASSLDGAKNIQYF. The chain has TRBV12-3 or TRBV12-4 and TRBJ2-4, with unresolved D. The V and J ends lost 3 bases and 1 base respectively, with 7 bases between them. CDR3 length: 14 residues.

V usage is TRBV7-2 and J usage is TRBJ2-7; possibly TRBD2 for D (6 bases). V shed 3 bases and J shed 6 bases, with 12 bases lying between them. This CDR3 region has 13 residues. Germline assignment: CDR1 SGHTA and CDR2 FQGNSA. In nucleotides, the CDR3 is TGTGCCAGCAGCTTTGAAACTAGCCGCGAGCAGTACTTC. Translating gives CASSFETSREQYF.

The chain couples TRBV3-1 to TRBJ1-1; D remains unclear. Trimming pared 5 bases from V and 1 base from J, leaving 8 bases between. The CDR3 extends over 13 amino acids. Germline CDR1 LGHDT, CDR2 YNNKEL (reference sequence). This CDR3 is CASSEDPNTEAFF. The CDR3 DNA sequence: TGTGCCAGCAGCGAGGATCCGAACACTGAAGCTTTCTTT.

The V and J genes are TRBV12-3 or TRBV12-4 and TRBJ2-1; weak D call: TRBD1 (5 bases). Trimming removed 6 bases from V and 0 bases from J, with 15 bases in between. The CDR3 totals 16 residues. The CDR3 sequence is CASRPDTSGSYNEQFF. The CDR3 DNA is TGTGCCAGCAGGCCGGACACTTCAGGCTCCTACAATGAGCAGTTCTTC.

The chain links TRBV20-1 to TRBJ2-3; 8 bases are a match to TRBD1. Trimming removed 3 bases from V and 0 bases from J; junction bases left unmatched: 5. CDR1 and CDR2 from the germline V gene are DFQATT and SNEGSKA (reference sequence). The CDR3 contains 15 residues. The CDR3 sequence is CSARYRGTSTDTQYF. CDR3 sequence (DNA): TGCAGTGCTAGGTACAGGGGGACTAGCACAGATACGCAGTATTTT.

The chain carries TRBV12-3 or TRBV12-4 and TRBJ2-3; 8 nucleotides align to TRBD2. This CDR3 is built from 16 residues. Losses at the gene ends were 1 base for V and 0 bases for J; bases not matched to a gene: 3. In DNA, the CDR3 is TGTGCCAGCAGTTTAGATGGCGGGGGGAGCACAGATACGCAGTATTTT. Its protein is CASSLDGGGSTDTQYF.

The gene calls are TRBV7-2 and TRBJ2-6; the D is unclear. This CDR3 has 16 amino acids. Trimming removed 5 bases from V and 0 bases from J, with 11 bases in between. Per the germline V gene, CDR1 is SGHTA and CDR2 is FQGNSA. The DNA for the CDR3 is TGTGCCAGCAGCGGACCGCCATTCTCTGGGGCCAACGTCCTGACTTTC. This sequence encodes CASSGPPFSGANVLTF.

This clonotype was detected only a few times. The genes are TRBV7-8 and TRBJ2-1, with D tentatively TRBD1 (6 bases). V shed 5 bases and J shed 5 bases, with 13 bases lying between them. Germline lookup yields CDR1 SGHVS and CDR2 FQNEAQ. The length of the CDR3 is 14 residues. The DNA of the CDR3 is TGTGCCAGCAGCCCCGGTACAGGGAACAATGAGCAGTTCTTC. Its translation is CASSPGTGNNEQFF.

This clonotype showed up just a few times. The CDR3 reads CSVALGTQETQYF. CDR3 sequence (DNA): TGCAGCGTCGCCTTAGGAACCCAAGAGACCCAGTACTTC. V usage is TRBV29-1 and J usage is TRBJ2-5; D gene unclear. V was clipped by 6 bases and J by 1 base, with 12 bases between them. The CDR3 length is 13 residues. Germline V gene sequence: CDR1 SQVTM, CDR2 ANQGSEA. Filled out from reference TRBV29-1 and TRBJ2-5, the complete variable domain reads SAVISQKPSRDICQRGTSLTIQCQVDSQVTMMFWYRQQPGQSLTLIATANQGSEATYESGFVIDKFPISRPNLTFSTLTVSNMSPEDSSIYLCSVALGTQETQYFGPGTRLLVL.

The rearrangement uses TRBV6-2 or TRBV6-3 and TRBJ2-1; D is undetermined. The CDR3 is 17 residues long. Deletions cut 6 bases from V and 0 bases from J, with 18 bases between. Per the germline V gene, CDR1 is MNHEY and CDR2 is SVGEGT. CDR3 nucleotide sequence: TGTGCCAGCAGCTCCGTCGGACCCCAGAGCTCCTACAATGAGCAGTTCTTC. Encoded protein: CASSSVGPQSSYNEQFF.

This clonotype has a single count. The chain has TRBV12-3 or TRBV12-4 and TRBJ1-6, with 9 bases that match TRBD1. This CDR3 spans 15 amino acids. J gave up 7 bases and V 5 bases, and 6 bases lay outside the gene matches. The CDR3 spells CASSETGGVNSPLHF. For the CDR3, the DNA is TGTGCCAGCAGTGAAACAGGGGGCGTGAATTCACCCCTCCACTTT.

The chain links TRBV6-1 to TRBJ2-7; D is unclear. This CDR3 is built from 14 residues. The germline CDR1 and CDR2 sequences are MNHNS and SASEGT. V was shortened by 1 base and J by 2 bases, with 9 bases between the two germline ends. CDR3 bases: TGTGCCAGCAGTGAAGGGGGAAACCCCTACGAGCAGTACTTC. Its translation: CASSEGGNPYEQYF.

Note on this clonotype: A junction boundary mismatches the germline segment, possibly from a read error. The chain couples TRBV7-8 to TRBJ1-5, with D possibly being TRBD1 (5 bases). CDR3 length: 18 residues. CDR1 SGHVS and CDR2 FQNEAQ come from the germline V gene. Here the CDR3 reads CASSLATRRGGSNQPQHF. CDR3 DNA: TGTGCCAGCAGCCTAGCGACTAGGAGGGGTGGAAGCAATCAGCCCCAGCATTTT.

This clonotype was picked up many times. The rearrangement joins TRBV9 to TRBJ2-7, with D possibly called TRBD1 or TRBD2 (6 bases each). The V gene's germline CDR1 is SGDLS and CDR2 YYNGEE. V lost 4 bases, J lost 2 bases, and 16 bases lay in between. The CDR3 runs 15 residues. CDR3 loop: CASSQGGGSAYEQYF. In DNA, the CDR3 is TGTGCCAGCAGCCAAGGAGGGGGGAGTGCCTACGAGCAGTACTTC. Full variable domain (outside the CDR3, taken from reference TRBV9 and TRBJ2-7): DSGVTQTPKHLITATGQRVTLRCSPRSGDLSVYWYQQSLDQGLQFLIQYYNGEERAKGNILERFSAQQFPDLHSELNLSSLELGDSALYFCASSQGGGSAYEQYFGPGTRLTVT.

The chain combines TRBV19 with TRBJ2-6; 9 bases are shared with TRBD1. Germline loops: CDR1 LNHDA, CDR2 SQIVND (reference sequence). Losses at the gene ends were 0 bases for V and 2 bases for J; bases not matched to a gene: 8. This CDR3 is 19 amino acids long. CDR3 coding DNA: TGTGCCAGTAGTATAGATTCCGGGACAGGGTGGCCTGGGGCCAACGTCCTGACTTTC. Protein product: CASSIDSGTGWPGANVLTF.

The chain carries TRBV6-2 or TRBV6-3 and TRBJ1-5, with 9 positions matching TRBD1. The V gene's germline CDR1 is MNHEY and CDR2 SVGEGT. The junction had 16 bases not matched to a gene; V was cut back by 9 bases and J by 7 bases. The CDR3 runs to 16 residues. The CDR3 loop reads CASAQQRGQGKQPQHF. The DNA of the CDR3 is TGTGCCAGTGCCCAGCAACGGGGACAGGGAAAACAGCCCCAGCATTTT.

The sample holds a few counts of this clonotype. The chain links TRBV10-3 to TRBJ2-1; 7 bases are shared with TRBD2. The CDR3 is made up of 14 amino acids. V was pared by 4 bases and J by 10 bases, with 10 bases of the junction left unmatched. The V gene's germline CDR1 is ENHRY and CDR2 SYGVKD. The CDR3 protein is CAISGGPDGGEQFF. The DNA for the CDR3 is TGTGCCATCAGTGGGGGACCCGACGGGGGGGAGCAGTTCTTC.

The V and J genes are TRBV6-2 or TRBV6-3 and TRBJ2-5; a weak D match, TRBD2 (6 bases). The CDR3 is 16 residues long. The V and J ends lost 0 bases and 4 bases respectively, with 15 bases between them. The germline V gene encodes CDR1 MNHEY and CDR2 SVGEGT. The CDR3 region has the DNA TGTGCCAGCAGTTACTCGAAGGTGCGGGGCTCAGAGACCCAGTACTTC. This translates into CASSYSKVRGSETQYF.

This clonotype was detected only once. The chain combines TRBV6-2 or TRBV6-3 with TRBJ1-5; no clear D. The CDR3 consists of 11 residues. V gave up 9 bases and J gave up 3 bases, with 6 bases separating them. Looked up from germline, CDR1 is MNHEY and CDR2 is SVGEGT. In DNA form, the CDR3 reads TGTGCCAGTAAATTCAATCAGCCCCAGCATTTT. Translation: CASKFNQPQHF.